This T cell receptor (beta chain) was retrieved from a study of identical twins. Germline CDR1 reads SQVTM; CDR2 reads ANQGSEA. With V trimmed by 6 bases and J by 4 bases, 9 bases remained unmatched. The CDR3 is made up of 15 amino acids. Template switching (which added a universal primer site) was used, and cDNA carried unique molecular identifiers. TCRdb itself ran the 5' RACE reads through MiXCR, one entry per CDR3 protein. Of some 500,000 distinct CDR3 sequences listed, around an eighth are singletons. This clonotype was seen only a few times. This same sample was also part of a study on yellow fever vaccine responses in identical twins.

J is TRBJ2-3 and V is TRBV29-1; 11 bases line up with TRBD2. The sequence came from a woman aged 18-29 years in good health. The sequencing input was CD4+ T cells sorted from blood. Written as DNA, the CDR3 is TGCAGCGTCAAGACTAGCGGGGCCGCACCAGATACGCAGTATTTT. Residues: CSVKTSGAAPDTQYF.